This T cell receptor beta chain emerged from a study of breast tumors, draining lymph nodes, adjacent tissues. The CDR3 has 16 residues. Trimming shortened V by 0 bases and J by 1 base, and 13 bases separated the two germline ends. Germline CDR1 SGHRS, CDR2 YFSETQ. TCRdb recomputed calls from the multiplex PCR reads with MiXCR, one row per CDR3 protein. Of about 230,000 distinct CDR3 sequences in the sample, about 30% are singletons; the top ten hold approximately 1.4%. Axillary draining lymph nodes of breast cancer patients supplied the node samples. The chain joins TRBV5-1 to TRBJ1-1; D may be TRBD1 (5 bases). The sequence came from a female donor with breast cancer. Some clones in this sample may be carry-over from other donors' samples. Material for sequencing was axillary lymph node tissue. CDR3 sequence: CASSLGHRGKNTEAFF. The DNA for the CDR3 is TGCGCCAGCAGCTTGGGCCACCGGGGGAAGAACACTGAAGCTTTCTTT.